The rows below give T cell receptor beta chains drawn from one sample of a study of cytomegalovirus exposure and HLA in healthy donors. Some clones are missing from TCRdb's copy, which holds only in-frame ones; the method was immunoSEQ multiplex PCR. Counted here are some 76,000 clones, 94% occurring once; the ten biggest clones make up 1%. Specimen: PBMCs. These receptor sequences come from a young woman in good health and CMV-seronegative. The CDR3 runs from the conserved cysteine through the conserved F or W. The order of the fields is J gene, clone size, D gene, V gene, CDR3 protein, CDR3 DNA. A D gene is named only where the DNA matches it firmly. The listing skips clone size in some rows; elsewhere it reads once, few, many or a size class.

J: TRBJ2-2; size: -; D: TRBD1; V: TRBV7-3; CDR3: CASSPRQGRDTGELFF; DNA: TGTGCCAGCAGCCCTCGACAGGGAAGGGACACCGGGGAGCTGTTTTTT
J: TRBJ2-7; size: -; D: TRBD1; V: TRBV7-2; CDR3: CASSLLGTGDYEQYF; DNA: TGTGCCAGCAGCCTCCTCGGGACAGGGGATTACGAGCAGTACTTC
J: TRBJ2-2; size: -; D: TRBD1; V: TRBV5-1; CDR3: CASSLVGTGVTGELFF; DNA: TGCGCCAGCAGCTTGGTAGGGACAGGGGTCACCGGGGAGCTGTTTTTT
J: TRBJ2-3; size: -; D: TRBD2; V: TRBV9; CDR3: CASSVGTSGGGKDTQYF; DNA: TGTGCCAGCAGCGTGGGGACTAGCGGGGGAGGTAAAGATACGCAGTATTTT
J: TRBJ2-1; size: -; D: -; V: TRBV5-1; CDR3: CASSLSGTYNEQFF; DNA: TGCGCCAGCAGCTTGAGCGGAACATACAATGAGCAGTTCTTC
J: TRBJ2-7; size: -; D: TRBD1; V: TRBV6-1; CDR3: CASSRLTGGYEQYF; DNA: TGTGCCAGCAGCCGCCTGACAGGGGGCTACGAGCAGTACTTC
J: TRBJ2-7; size: -; D: -; V: TRBV5-1; CDR3: CASTPEGPGYEQYF; DNA: TGCGCCAGCACCCCGGAAGGTCCGGGGTACGAGCAGTACTTC
J: TRBJ2-1; size: -; D: -; V: TRBV28; CDR3: CASSPQGTEQFF; DNA: TGTGCCAGCAGCCCGCAGGGGACGGAGCAGTTCTTC
J: TRBJ2-7; size: -; D: TRBD2; V: TRBV14; CDR3: CASSRAGRSYEQYF; DNA: TGTGCCAGCAGCCGAGCGGGACGCTCCTACGAGCAGTACTTC
J: TRBJ2-6; size: -; D: -; V: TRBV9; CDR3: CASSPVRGSGANVLTF; DNA: TGTGCCAGCAGCCCAGTAAGGGGTTCTGGGGCCAACGTCCTGACTTTC
J: TRBJ2-1; size: -; D: TRBD2; V: TRBV9; CDR3: CASSPRLAANEQFF; DNA: TGTGCCAGCAGCCCCCGACTAGCGGCCAATGAGCAGTTCTTC
J: TRBJ2-7; size: -; D: TRBD1; V: TRBV6-5; CDR3: CASRRDSPYEQYF; DNA: TGTGCCAGCAGGAGGGACAGCCCCTACGAGCAGTACTTC
J: TRBJ1-2; size: -; D: TRBD1; V: TRBV28; CDR3: CASRTSKGTGDYGYTF; DNA: TGTGCCAGCAGGACTTCTAAGGGTACAGGGGATTATGGCTACACCTTC
J: TRBJ2-1; size: -; D: TRBD2; V: TRBV7-2; CDR3: CASSSPPRTSGRYNEQFF; DNA: TGTGCCAGCAGCTCCCCCCCCCGGACTAGCGGGCGCTACAATGAGCAGTTCTTC
J: TRBJ2-1; size: -; D: TRBD2; V: TRBV11-2; CDR3: CASSFGGESYNEQFF; DNA: TGTGCCAGCAGCTTCGGGGGGGAGTCCTACAATGAGCAGTTCTTC
J: TRBJ1-2; size: -; D: -; V: TRBV29-1; CDR3: CSVAAGRSYGYTF; DNA: TGCAGCGTGGCCGCGGGGAGGAGCTATGGCTACACCTTC
J: TRBJ2-3; size: -; D: TRBD1; V: TRBV6-6; CDR3: CASSYSQGVSTDTQYF; DNA: TGTGCCAGCAGTTACAGTCAGGGGGTGAGCACAGATACGCAGTATTTT
J: TRBJ2-7; size: -; D: -; V: TRBV19; CDR3: CASSIARASRYEQYF; DNA: TGTGCCAGTAGTATCGCCAGGGCCTCGAGGTACGAGCAGTACTTC
J: TRBJ2-7; size: -; D: -; V: TRBV2; CDR3: CASSITGSPEQYF; DNA: TGTGCCAGCAGTATTACAGGTTCGCCCGAGCAGTACTTC
J: TRBJ1-5; size: -; D: -; V: TRBV30; CDR3: CAWSPRQSNQPQHF; DNA: TGTGCCTGGAGCCCTAGACAGAGCAATCAGCCCCAGCATTTT
J: TRBJ1-2; size: once; D: TRBD1; V: TRBV7-9; CDR3: CASSVDRVSEMYGYTF; DNA: TGTGCCAGCAGCGTTGACAGGGTCTCCGAAATGTATGGCTACACCTTC
J: TRBJ2-2; size: -; D: TRBD1; V: TRBV28; CDR3: CASSLDRRNTGELFF; DNA: TGTGCCAGCAGTTTGGACAGGCGAAACACCGGGGAGCTGTTTTTT
J: TRBJ2-1; size: -; D: TRBD1; V: TRBV10-3; CDR3: CAISQQTGLYNEQFF; DNA: TGTGCCATCAGCCAGCAGACAGGGTTGTACAATGAGCAGTTCTTC
J: TRBJ2-1; size: once; D: TRBD2; V: TRBV7-3; CDR3: CASSLGLNEQFF; DNA: TGTGCCAGCAGCTTGGGACTAAATGAGCAGTTCTTC
J: TRBJ2-2; size: -; D: TRBD2; V: TRBV29-1; CDR3: CGALAGVTGELFF; DNA: TGCGGGGCCCTAGCGGGAGTTACCGGGGAGCTGTTTTTT
J: TRBJ2-3; size: -; D: -; V: TRBV7-9; CDR3: CASSLVDSTDTQYF; DNA: TGTGCCAGCAGCTTAGTAGATAGCACAGATACGCAGTATTTT
J: TRBJ2-5; size: -; D: -; V: TRBV5-5; CDR3: CASSFRQARETQYF; DNA: TGTGCCAGCAGCTTTCGACAGGCCCGCGAGACCCAGTACTTC
J: TRBJ2-3; size: -; D: TRBD2; V: TRBV19; CDR3: CASSLAGGPDTQYF; DNA: TGTGCCAGTAGTTTGGCGGGGGGGCCCGATACGCAGTATTTT
J: TRBJ2-7; size: -; D: -; V: TRBV6-5; CDR3: CASSTGTGAYEQYF; DNA: TGTGCCAGCAGCACCGGGACTGGAGCCTACGAGCAGTACTTC
J: TRBJ2-1; size: once; D: TRBD2; V: TRBV28; CDR3: CASSLAGGGNEQFF; DNA: TGTGCCAGCAGTTTAGCGGGAGGCGGGAATGAGCAGTTCTTC
J: TRBJ2-1; size: -; D: TRBD1; V: TRBV18; CDR3: CASSPNAQGAYNEQFF; DNA: TGTGCCAGCTCACCAAATGCACAGGGGGCTTACAATGAGCAGTTCTTC
J: TRBJ2-7; size: -; D: -; V: TRBV25-1; CDR3: CASTGGLYEQYF; DNA: TGTGCCAGCACAGGGGGGCTTTACGAGCAGTACTTC
J: TRBJ1-6; size: -; D: TRBD1; V: TRBV27; CDR3: CASSLSVDRALLSGNSPLHF; DNA: TGTGCCAGCAGTTTATCCGTGGACAGGGCCCTACTATCTGGTAATTCACCCCTCCACTTT
J: TRBJ1-2; size: -; D: TRBD1; V: TRBV5-6; CDR3: CASRRSGTGIDYGYTF; DNA: TGTGCCAGCAGGCGGTCCGGGACAGGGATCGACTATGGCTACACCTTC
J: TRBJ2-3; size: -; D: TRBD1; V: TRBV10-3; CDR3: CAISGGTGPSTDTQYF; DNA: TGTGCCATCAGTGGGGGGACAGGACCTTCCACAGATACGCAGTATTTT
J: TRBJ2-7; size: once; D: TRBD2; V: TRBV30; CDR3: CAWMSEAGGPSYEQYF; DNA: TGTGCCTGGATGAGTGAGGCGGGAGGGCCCTCCTACGAGCAGTACTTC
J: TRBJ2-3; size: -; D: -; V: TRBV7-8; CDR3: CASRGLAVSRADTQYF; DNA: TGTGCCAGCAGGGGATTAGCGGTATCAAGGGCAGATACGCAGTATTTT
J: TRBJ2-1; size: -; D: TRBD2; V: TRBV6-4; CDR3: CASSASGAYNEQFF; DNA: TGTGCCAGCAGTGCTAGCGGGGCGTACAATGAGCAGTTCTTC
J: TRBJ2-7; size: -; D: -; V: TRBV29-1; CDR3: CSVVFSGDPDYEQYF; DNA: TGCAGCGTTGTTTTTTCGGGAGATCCGGACTACGAGCAGTACTTC
J: TRBJ1-1; size: -; D: -; V: TRBV10-1; CDR3: CASSESEDYTEAFF; DNA: TGCGCCAGCAGTGAGTCGGAGGACTACACTGAAGCTTTCTTT
J: TRBJ2-2; size: -; D: TRBD1; V: TRBV14; CDR3: CASSPTGGITGELFF; DNA: TGTGCCAGCAGCCCGACAGGGGGGATCACCGGGGAGCTGTTTTTT
J: TRBJ2-1; size: once; D: TRBD1; V: TRBV28; CDR3: CASSTRTGASEQFF; DNA: TGTGCCAGCAGTACCCGGACAGGGGCGAGTGAGCAGTTCTTC
J: TRBJ1-4; size: -; D: -; V: TRBV19; CDR3: CASSRRDPGDEKLFF; DNA: TGTGCCAGTAGTCGACGGGACCCGGGGGACGAAAAACTGTTTTTT
J: TRBJ1-3; size: -; D: TRBD1; V: TRBV11-2; CDR3: CASSPSGGGNTIYF; DNA: TGTGCCAGCAGCCCGTCAGGGGGTGGAAACACCATATATTTT
J: TRBJ2-1; size: -; D: TRBD2; V: TRBV9; CDR3: CASSVYGTSGRGPNNEQFF; DNA: TGTGCCAGCAGCGTTTATGGGACTAGCGGGAGGGGGCCTAACAATGAGCAGTTCTTC
J: TRBJ1-5; size: -; D: TRBD1; V: TRBV12-5; CDR3: CASGLVVTGAVNQPQHF; DNA: TGTGCTAGTGGTTTGGTCGTAACAGGGGCCGTGAATCAGCCCCAGCATTTT
J: TRBJ2-2; size: once; D: -; V: TRBV29-1; CDR3: CSVTTPAGTGELFF; DNA: TGCAGCGTTACTACACCCGCGGGGACCGGGGAGCTGTTTTTT
J: TRBJ2-1; size: -; D: -; V: TRBV28; CDR3: CASSLSRPGEGEQFF; DNA: TGTGCCAGCAGTTTATCCCGCCCCGGGGAAGGTGAGCAGTTCTTC
J: TRBJ2-1; size: -; D: -; V: TRBV6-6; CDR3: CASSYLGRSSYNEQFF; DNA: TGTGCCAGCAGTTACTTAGGGAGGAGCTCCTACAATGAGCAGTTCTTC
J: TRBJ2-7; size: -; D: -; V: TRBV21-1; CDR3: CASSKVDRAIEQYF; DNA: TGTGCCAGCAGCAAAGTCGACAGGGCCATCGAGCAGTACTTC
J: TRBJ1-2; size: -; D: -; V: TRBV4-3; CDR3: CASSQDKRVHTF; DNA: TGCGCCAGCAGCCAAGATAAGAGGGTGCACACCTTC